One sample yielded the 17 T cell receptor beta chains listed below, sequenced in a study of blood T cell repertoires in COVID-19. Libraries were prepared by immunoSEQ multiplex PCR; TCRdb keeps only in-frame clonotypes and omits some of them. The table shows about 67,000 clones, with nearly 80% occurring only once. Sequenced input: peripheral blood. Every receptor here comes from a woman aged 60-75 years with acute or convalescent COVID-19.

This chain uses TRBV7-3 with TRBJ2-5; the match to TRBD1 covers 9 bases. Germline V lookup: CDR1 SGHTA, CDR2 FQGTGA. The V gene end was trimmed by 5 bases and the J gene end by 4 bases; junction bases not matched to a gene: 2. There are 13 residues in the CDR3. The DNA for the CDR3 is TGTGCCAGCAGCCCGGGACAGGGAGAGACCCAGTACTTC. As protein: CASSPGQGETQYF.

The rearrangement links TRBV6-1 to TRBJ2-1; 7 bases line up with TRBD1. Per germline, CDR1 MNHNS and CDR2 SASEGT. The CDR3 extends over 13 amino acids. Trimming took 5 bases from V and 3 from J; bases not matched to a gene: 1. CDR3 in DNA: TGTGCCAGCAGTCGGGACAGCTACAATGAGCAGTTCTTC. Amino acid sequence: CASSRDSYNEQFF.

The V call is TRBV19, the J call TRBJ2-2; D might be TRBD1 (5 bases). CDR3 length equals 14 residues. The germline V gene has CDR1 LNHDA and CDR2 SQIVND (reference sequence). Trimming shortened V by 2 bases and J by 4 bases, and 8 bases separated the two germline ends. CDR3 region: CASSIQGFTGELFF. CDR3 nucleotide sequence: TGTGCCAGTAGTATACAGGGTTTCACCGGGGAGCTGTTTTTT. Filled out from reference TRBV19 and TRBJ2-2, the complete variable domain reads DGGITQSPKYLFRKEGQNVTLSCEQNLNHDAMYWYRQDPGQGLRLIYYSQIVNDFQKGDIAEGYSVSREKKESFPLTVTSAQKNPTAFYLCASSIQGFTGELFFGEGSRLTVL.

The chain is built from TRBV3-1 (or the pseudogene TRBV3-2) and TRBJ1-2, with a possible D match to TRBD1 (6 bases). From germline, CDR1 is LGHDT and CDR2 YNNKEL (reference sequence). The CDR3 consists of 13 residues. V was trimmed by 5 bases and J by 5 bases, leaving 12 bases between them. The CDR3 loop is CASSGQIGYGYTF. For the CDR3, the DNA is TGTGCCAGCAGCGGACAGATAGGGTATGGCTACACCTTC.

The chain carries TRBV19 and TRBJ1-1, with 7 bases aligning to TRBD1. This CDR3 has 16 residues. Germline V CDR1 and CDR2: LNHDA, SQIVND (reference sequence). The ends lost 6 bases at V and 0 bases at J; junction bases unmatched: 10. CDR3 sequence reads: CASSPSGTVMNTEAFF. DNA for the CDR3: TGTGCCAGTAGCCCCTCCGGGACAGTAATGAACACTGAAGCTTTCTTT. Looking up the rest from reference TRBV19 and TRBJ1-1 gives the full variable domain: DGGITQSPKYLFRKEGQNVTLSCEQNLNHDAMYWYRQDPGQGLRLIYYSQIVNDFQKGDIAEGYSVSREKKESFPLTVTSAQKNPTAFYLCASSPSGTVMNTEAFFGQGTRLTVV.

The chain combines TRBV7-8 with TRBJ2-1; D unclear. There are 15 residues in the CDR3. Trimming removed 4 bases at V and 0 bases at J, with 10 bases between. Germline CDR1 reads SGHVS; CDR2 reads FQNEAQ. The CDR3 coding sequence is TGTGCCAGCAGCTACTCCATAACCTCCTACAATGAGCAGTTCTTC. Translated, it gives CASSYSITSYNEQFF.

The CDR3 nucleotides are TGCGCCAGCAGCTTGTCTCCGACAGGGAACACTGAAGCTTTCTTT. Translation: CASSLSPTGNTEAFF. This chain connects TRBV5-1 to TRBJ1-1; maybe TRBD1 (6 bases). The germline V and J ends were trimmed by 1 base and 1 base, with 11 bases remaining between them. CDR3 size: 15 residues. Germline assignment: CDR1 SGHRS and CDR2 YFSETQ.

CDR3 loop: CASSWGQGDSPLHF. CDR3 in DNA: TGTGCCAGCAGCTGGGGACAGGGCGATTCACCCCTCCACTTT. This sequence joins TRBV5-6 and TRBJ1-6; 9 nucleotides line up with TRBD1. The ends lost 3 bases at V and 8 bases at J; junction bases unmatched: 3. The CDR3 consists of 14 residues. Germline CDR1 is SGHDT and CDR2 is YYEEEE.

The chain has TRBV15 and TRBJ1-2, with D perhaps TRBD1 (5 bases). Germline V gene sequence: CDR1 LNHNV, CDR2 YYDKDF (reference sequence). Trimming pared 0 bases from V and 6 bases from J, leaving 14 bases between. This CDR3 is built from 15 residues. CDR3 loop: CATSRDRATLNGYTF. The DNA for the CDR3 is TGTGCCACCAGCAGAGACAGGGCTACGCTGAATGGCTACACCTTC.

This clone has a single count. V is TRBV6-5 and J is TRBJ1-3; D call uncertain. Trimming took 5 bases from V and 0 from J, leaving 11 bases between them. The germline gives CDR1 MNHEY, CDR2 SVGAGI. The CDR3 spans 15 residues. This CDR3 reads CASSPLISSGNTIYF. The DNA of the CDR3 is TGTGCCAGCAGTCCGTTGATTAGCTCTGGAAACACCATATATTTT.

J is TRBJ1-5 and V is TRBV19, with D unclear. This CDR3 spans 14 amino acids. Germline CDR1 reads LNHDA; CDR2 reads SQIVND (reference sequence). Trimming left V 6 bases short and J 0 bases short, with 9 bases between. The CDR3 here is CASSLPYSNQPQHF. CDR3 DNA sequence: TGTGCCAGTAGCCTCCCTTATAGCAATCAGCCCCAGCATTTT. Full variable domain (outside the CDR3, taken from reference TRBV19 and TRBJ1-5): DGGITQSPKYLFRKEGQNVTLSCEQNLNHDAMYWYRQDPGQGLRLIYYSQIVNDFQKGDIAEGYSVSREKKESFPLTVTSAQKNPTAFYLCASSLPYSNQPQHFGDGTRLSIL.

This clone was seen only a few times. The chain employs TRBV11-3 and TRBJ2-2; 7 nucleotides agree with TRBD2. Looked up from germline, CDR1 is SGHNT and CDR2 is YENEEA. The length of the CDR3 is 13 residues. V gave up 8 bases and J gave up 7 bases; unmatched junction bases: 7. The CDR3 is CASGRGDDGELFF. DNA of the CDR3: TGTGCCAGCGGCCGGGGGGACGACGGGGAGCTGTTTTTT.

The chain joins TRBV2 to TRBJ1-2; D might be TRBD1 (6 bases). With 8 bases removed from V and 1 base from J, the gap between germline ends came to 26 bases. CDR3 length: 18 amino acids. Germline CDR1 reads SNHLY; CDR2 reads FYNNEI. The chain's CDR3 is CASGPLTGRIIHNYGYTF. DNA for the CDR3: TGTGCCAGCGGGCCCCTGACAGGACGAATTATTCATAACTATGGCTACACCTTC.

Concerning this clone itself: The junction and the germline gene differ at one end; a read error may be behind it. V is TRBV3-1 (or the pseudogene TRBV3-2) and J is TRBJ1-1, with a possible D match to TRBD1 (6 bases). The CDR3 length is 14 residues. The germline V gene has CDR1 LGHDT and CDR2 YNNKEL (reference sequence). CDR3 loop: CASSQGGVGTEAFF. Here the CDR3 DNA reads TGTGCCAGCAGTCAAGGGGGAGTAGGCACTGAAGCTTTCTTT.

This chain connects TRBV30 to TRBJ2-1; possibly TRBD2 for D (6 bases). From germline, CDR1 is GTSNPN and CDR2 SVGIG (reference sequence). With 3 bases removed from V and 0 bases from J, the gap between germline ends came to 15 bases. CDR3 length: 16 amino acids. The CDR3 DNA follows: TGTGCCTGGAGACAAGGGGACTCAAGCTCCTACAATGAGCAGTTCTTC. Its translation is CAWRQGDSSSYNEQFF. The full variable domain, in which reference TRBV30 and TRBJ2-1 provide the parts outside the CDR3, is SQTIHQWPATLVQPVGSPLSLECTVEGTSNPNLYWYRQAAGRGLQLLFYSVGIGQISSEVPQNLSASRPQDRQFILSSKKLLLSDSGFYLCAWRQGDSSSYNEQFFGPGTRLTVL.

CDR3 in amino acids: CASSLVASEETQYF. The CDR3 nucleotides are TGTGCCAGCAGCTTGGTGGCTAGCGAAGAGACCCAGTACTTC. V gene TRBV5-4 combines with J gene TRBJ2-5; TRBD2 might be the D (6 bases). Germline values: CDR1 SGHNT, CDR2 YYREEE (reference sequence). The V gene lost 0 bases and the J gene lost 3 bases, with 9 bases spanning the gap. This CDR3 spans 14 amino acids. Complete variable domain (other parts from reference TRBV5-4 and TRBJ2-5): ETGVTQSPTHLIKTRGQQVTLRCSSQSGHNTVSWYQQALGQGPQFIFQYYREEENGRGNFPPRFSGLQFPNYSSELNVNALELDDSALYLCASSLVASEETQYFGPGTRLLVL.

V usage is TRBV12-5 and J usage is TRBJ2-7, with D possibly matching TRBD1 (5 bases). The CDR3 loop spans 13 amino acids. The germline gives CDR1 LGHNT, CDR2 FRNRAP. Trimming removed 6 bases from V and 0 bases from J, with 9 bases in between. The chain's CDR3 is CASGPDISYEQYF. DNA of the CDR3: TGTGCTAGTGGCCCGGACATCTCCTACGAGCAGTACTTC.